Sequencing of this T cell receptor beta chain was carried out in a study of blood T cell repertoires in COVID-19 (dated by TCRdb to the early 2020s). With regard to the full study: Collaborator samples came from the United States, Italy and Spain and covered acute and convalescent phases of COVID-19. The samples were drawn from the first 160 participants of the ongoing ImmuneRACE study and from 1,254 subjects provided by 6 global collaborators. Subjects who had been exposed to COVID-19, were actively infected with it, or had recovered from it provided the deeply sampled blood TCRbeta repertoires that made up the dataset. Where available, HLA class I and class II types were taken from metadata supplied by the sample provider and were not determined by assay-based typing. The material from the prospective study consisted of cDNA or gDNA derived from T cells, B-cell-depleted T cells, or PBMCs. The repertoires were released in a freely available public database intended as a resource for research on the immune response to SARS-CoV-2. A de-identified subject ID, COVID-19 status, age in years and sex were almost always included in the sample metadata.

This clone is a singleton in its sample. What antigen it recognizes has not been identified. No base quality values were provided; no much bigger clone lies one nucleotide off. Study-wide findings and limitations: The amount of clinical and demographic metadata varied by source and participant and was provided uncurated.

TCRbeta CDR3 regions were amplified from genomic DNA using the immunoSEQ Assay, a bias-controlled multiplex PCR. In the source study's methods: Within the assay, amplification of reference gene primers was used to estimate how many nucleated cells each sample contained. To quantify the absolute abundance of each unique TCRbeta CDR3 rearrangement, sequence reads were collapsed and filtered. For each sample, productive Simpson clonality was calculated as the square root of Simpson's diversity index over productive rearrangements. Held by TCRdb, this immuneACCESS table contains in-frame sequences only and omits some clones. Under half of the omission traces to an unresolved V gene where checked; the cause of the rest is unknown. The DNA was the basis for D and trimming; V, J and clone size are from that table. The sample contains roughly 200,000 clones, roughly four fifths of them found a single time. The ten most abundant clones make up around a tenth of the sample.

The germline V gene supplies CDR1 SGHRS and CDR2 YFSETQ. The CDR3 spans 14 residues, from the cysteine through the phenylalanine. Only the CDR3 portion is preserved as DNA: 42 bases, with reading frame beginning at the first base. The germline ends are 16 bases apart after V is trimmed by 3 bases and J by 7 bases. Participants in the prospective study were enrolled through a virtual design, were aged roughly 18 to 100 years, and lived in 24 United States geographic areas. In the prospective study, participants were assigned to cohorts based on the clinical history participants reported in a screening survey and a study questionnaire. Recovered participants in ImmuneRACE Cohort 3 were defined as having two consecutive negative NP/OP PCR tests, clearance from a healthcare professional, or resolution of symptoms. In the prospective study, whole blood, serum and a nasopharyngeal or oropharyngeal swab were collected from each participant by mobile phlebotomists. Participants in the prospective study had the option to provide additional blood draws and questionnaires over an approximately 2-month period. Before DNA extraction, prospective study blood samples were shipped either frozen or at room temperature.

The rearranged chain carries TRBV5-1 and TRBJ1-2; TRBD1 is perhaps the D gene, given 5 matching bases. Specimen: PBMCs or T cells enriched from blood (not recorded which). The receptor was derived from a man aged 35-49 years who had recovered from COVID-19. The DNA sequence is TGCGCCAGCAGCTCAACGGAGGGGAAGGGTGGCTACACCTTC. Its amino acids are CASSSTEGKGGYTF. The entire variable domain, with the stretches around the CDR3 drawn from the reference TRBV5-1 and TRBJ1-2 proteins, is KAGVTQTPRYLIKTRGQQVTLSCSPISGHRSVSWYQQTPGQGLQFLFEYFSETQRNKGNFPGRFSGRQFSNSRSEMNVSTLELGDSALYLCASSSTEGKGGYTFGSGTRLTVV.